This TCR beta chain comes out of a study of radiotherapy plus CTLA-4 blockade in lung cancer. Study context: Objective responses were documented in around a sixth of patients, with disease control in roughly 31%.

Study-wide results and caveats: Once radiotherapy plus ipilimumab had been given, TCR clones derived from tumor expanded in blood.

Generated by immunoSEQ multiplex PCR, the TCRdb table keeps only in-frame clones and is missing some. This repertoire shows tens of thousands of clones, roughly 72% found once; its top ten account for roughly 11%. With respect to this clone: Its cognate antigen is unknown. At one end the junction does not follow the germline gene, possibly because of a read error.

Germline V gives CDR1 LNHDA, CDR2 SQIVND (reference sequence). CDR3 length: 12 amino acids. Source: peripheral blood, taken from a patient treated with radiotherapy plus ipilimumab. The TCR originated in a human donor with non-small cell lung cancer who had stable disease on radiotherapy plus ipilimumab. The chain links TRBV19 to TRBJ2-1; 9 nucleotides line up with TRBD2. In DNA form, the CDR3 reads TGTGCCAGTAGCACACCGGGACTAGCCCCGATCTTC. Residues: CASSTPGLAPIF.